This T cell receptor beta chain emerged from a study of blood T cell repertoires in COVID-19. The method was immunoSEQ multiplex PCR; TCRdb's version includes in-frame clones alone and lacks a portion of them. Of about 160,000 clones in the sample, about three quarters were seen once. Material for sequencing was peripheral blood. The sequence came from a man between 60 and 75 years old with acute or convalescent COVID-19.

CDR3 bases: TGTGCCAGCTGTAGTAAAGACTCTGGAAACACCATATATTTT. Amino acid sequence: CASCSKDSGNTIYF. This rearrangement joins TRBV6-6 to TRBJ1-3; D call uncertain. The CDR3 is 14 amino acids. The germline gives CDR1 MNHNY, CDR2 SVGAGI (reference sequence). With 8 bases removed from V and 0 bases from J, the gap between germline ends came to 11 bases.